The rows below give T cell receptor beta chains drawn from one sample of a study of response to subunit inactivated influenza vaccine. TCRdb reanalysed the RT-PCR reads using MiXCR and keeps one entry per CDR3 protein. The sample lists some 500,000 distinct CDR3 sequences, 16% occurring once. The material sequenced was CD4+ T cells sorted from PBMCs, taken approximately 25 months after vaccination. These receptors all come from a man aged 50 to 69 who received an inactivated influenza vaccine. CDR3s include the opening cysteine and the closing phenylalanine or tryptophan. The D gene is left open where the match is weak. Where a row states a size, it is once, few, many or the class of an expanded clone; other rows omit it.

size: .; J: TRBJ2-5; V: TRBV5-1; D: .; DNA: TGCGCCAGCAGCTTGGGGAGGGCCCCAGAGACCCAGTACTTC; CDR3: CASSLGRAPETQYF
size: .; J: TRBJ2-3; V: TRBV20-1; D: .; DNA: TGCAGTGCTAGAGATTCCAGGGGAGATACGCAGTATTTT; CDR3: CSARDSRGDTQYF
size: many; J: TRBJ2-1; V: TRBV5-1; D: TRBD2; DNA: TGCGCCAGCAGCGAAGCGGGAAAAGAGAACAATGAGCAGTTCTTC; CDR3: CASSEAGKENNEQFF
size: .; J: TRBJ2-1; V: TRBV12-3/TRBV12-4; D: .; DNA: TGTGCCAGCACTATAGGACCGAGCGTCAATGAGCAGTTCTTC; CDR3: CASTIGPSVNEQFF
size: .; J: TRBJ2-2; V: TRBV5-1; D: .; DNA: TGCGCCAGCAGCTTGGCGGGAAGGGACACCGGGGAGCTGTTTTTT; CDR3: CASSLAGRDTGELFF
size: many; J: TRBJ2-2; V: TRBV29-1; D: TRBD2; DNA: TGCAGCGTTGACCCAGCGGGAGGAGGGACCGGGGAGCTGTTTTTT; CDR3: CSVDPAGGGTGELFF
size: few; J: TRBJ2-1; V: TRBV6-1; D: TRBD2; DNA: TGTGCCAGCAGGCTACTAGCGGGAGAGTTCAATGAGCAGTTCTTC; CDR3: CASRLLAGEFNEQFF
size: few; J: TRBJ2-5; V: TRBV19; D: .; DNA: TGTGCCAGTAGCCAACTAGAAACGGGAAGGCAAGAGACCCAGTACTTC; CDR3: CASSQLETGRQETQYF
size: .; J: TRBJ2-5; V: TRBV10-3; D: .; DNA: TGTGCCATCAGTGTGGAGGGTCTAAGGGAGACCCAGTACTTC; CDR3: CAISVEGLRETQYF
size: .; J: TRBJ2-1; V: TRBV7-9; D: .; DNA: TGTGCCAGCAGCTACTTCAGCGGGCCTTCCTACAATGAGCAGTTCTTC; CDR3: CASSYFSGPSYNEQFF
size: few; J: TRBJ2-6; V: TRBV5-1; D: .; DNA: TGCGCCAGCAGCCCCAGGACAGATCTCAGCTCTGGGGCCAACGTCCTGACTTTC; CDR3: CASSPRTDLSSGANVLTF
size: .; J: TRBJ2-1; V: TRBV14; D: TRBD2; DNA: TGTGCCAGCAGCCGACTAGCGGGACCCAATGAGCAGTTCTTC; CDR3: CASSRLAGPNEQFF
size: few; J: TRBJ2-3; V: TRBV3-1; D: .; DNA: TGTGCCAGCAGCCATATCGGAGGGGACTCTACGCAGTATTTT; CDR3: CASSHIGGDSTQYF
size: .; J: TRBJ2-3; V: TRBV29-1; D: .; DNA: TGCAGCTCGGACTCGGGGGGCAGCACAGATACGCAGTATTTT; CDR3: CSSDSGGSTDTQYF
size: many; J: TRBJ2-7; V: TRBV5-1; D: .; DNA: TGCGCCAGCAGCTTGGACAGAGGTGAGCAGTACTTC; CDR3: CASSLDRGEQYF
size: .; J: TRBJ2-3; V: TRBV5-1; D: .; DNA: TGCGCCAGCAGCTTGGCGGCTGGGTCAGGGGGCACAGATACGCAGTATTTT; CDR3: CASSLAAGSGGTDTQYF
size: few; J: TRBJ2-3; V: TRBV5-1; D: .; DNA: TGCGCCAGCAGCCTGGGGGGTAGTGAAGATACGCAGTATTTT; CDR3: CASSLGGSEDTQYF
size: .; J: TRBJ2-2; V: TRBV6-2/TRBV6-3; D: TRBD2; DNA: TGTGCCAGCGCGGGAGAATACGGACATTACACCGGGGAGCTGTTTTTT; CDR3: CASAGEYGHYTGELFF
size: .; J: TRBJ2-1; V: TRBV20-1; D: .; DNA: TGCAGTGCTAGAGATCCAGCCCGTGAGCAGTTCTTC; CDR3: CSARDPAREQFF
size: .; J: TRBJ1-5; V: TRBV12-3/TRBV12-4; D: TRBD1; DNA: TGTGCCAGCAGTGACAGGGTGGGCAATCAGCCCCAGCATTTT; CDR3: CASSDRVGNQPQHF
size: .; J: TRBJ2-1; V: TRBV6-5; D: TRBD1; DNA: TGTGCCAGCAGTTACTCGTCGGGACAGCTTTACAATGAGCAGTTCTTC; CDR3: CASSYSSGQLYNEQFF
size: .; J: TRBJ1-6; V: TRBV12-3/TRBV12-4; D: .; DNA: TGTGCCAGCAGTTCCTATCTAGACCTTGGTAATTCACCCCTCCACTTT; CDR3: CASSSYLDLGNSPLHF
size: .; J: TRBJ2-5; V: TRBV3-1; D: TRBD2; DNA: TGTGCCAGCAGCCACCCGAAGACTAGCGAAACGAAGACCCAGTACTTC; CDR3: CASSHPKTSETKTQYF
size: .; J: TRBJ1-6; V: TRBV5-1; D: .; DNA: TGCGCCAGCAGCTTGGCCGCGACTGATTCACCCCTCCACTTT; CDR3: CASSLAATDSPLHF
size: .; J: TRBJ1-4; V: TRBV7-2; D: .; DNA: TGTGCCAGCAGCCCCGACGTTAAATTTAAACTGTTTTTT; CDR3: CASSPDVKFKLFF
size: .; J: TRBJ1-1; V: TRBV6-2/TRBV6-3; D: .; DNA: TGTGCCAGCAGCCGGGGACCTTACACTGAAGCTTTCTTT; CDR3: CASSRGPYTEAFF
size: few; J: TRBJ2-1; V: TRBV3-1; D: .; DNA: TGTGCCAGCAGCCAAGGATTCGGGCCTTACAATGAGCAGTTCTTC; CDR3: CASSQGFGPYNEQFF
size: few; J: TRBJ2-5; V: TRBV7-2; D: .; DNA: TGTGCCAGCAGCTTAGCTAGCGGAGTACAAGAGACCCAGTACTTC; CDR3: CASSLASGVQETQYF
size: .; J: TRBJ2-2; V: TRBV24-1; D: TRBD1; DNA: TGTGCCACCACCCAGGGGGCGCGCGGGGAGCTGTTTTTT; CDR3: CATTQGARGELFF
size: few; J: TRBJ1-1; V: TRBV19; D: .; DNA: TGTGCCAGTAGTATAGAGGGATTGAACACTGAAGCTTTCTTT; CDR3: CASSIEGLNTEAFF
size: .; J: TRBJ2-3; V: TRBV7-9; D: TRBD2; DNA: TGTGCCAGCAGCTTAGGGACTAGATCTGCAGATACGCAGTATTTT; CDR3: CASSLGTRSADTQYF
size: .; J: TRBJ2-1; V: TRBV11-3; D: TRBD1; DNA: TGTGCCAGCAGCTCCCGACAGGGCACCTACAATGAGCAGTTCTTC; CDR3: CASSSRQGTYNEQFF
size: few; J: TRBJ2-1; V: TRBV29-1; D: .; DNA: TGCAGCGTTGACCTCGAAAGCTCCTACAATGAGCAGTTCTTC; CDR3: CSVDLESSYNEQFF
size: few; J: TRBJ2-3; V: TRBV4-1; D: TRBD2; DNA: TGCGCCAGCAGCCAGCGGACTAGCGGGGGAGGGGATACGCAGTATTTT; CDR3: CASSQRTSGGGDTQYF
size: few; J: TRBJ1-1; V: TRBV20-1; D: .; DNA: TGCAGTGCTAGTGCCCCCAGTAGGGGGGACACTGAAGCTTTCTTT; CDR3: CSASAPSRGDTEAFF
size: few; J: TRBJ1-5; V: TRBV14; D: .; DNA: TGTGCCAGCAGCCAAGATCCCGACAGGTTTCAGCCCCAGCATTTT; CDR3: CASSQDPDRFQPQHF
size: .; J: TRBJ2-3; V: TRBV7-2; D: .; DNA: TGTGCCAGCAGCTTAGTGGGGACCAGGAGCACAGATACGCAGTATTTT; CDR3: CASSLVGTRSTDTQYF
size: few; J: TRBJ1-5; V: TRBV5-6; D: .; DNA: TGTGCCAGCAGCCTTGCTTCTAGTCAGCCCCAGCATTTT; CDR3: CASSLASSQPQHF
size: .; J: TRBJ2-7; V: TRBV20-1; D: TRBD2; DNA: TGCAGTGCTATAGCGGGGGGCTACGAGCAGTACTTC; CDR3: CSAIAGGYEQYF
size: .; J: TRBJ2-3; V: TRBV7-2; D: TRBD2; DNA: TGTGCCAGCAGCTTAAATAGCGGGGGGGCCGGGGATACGCAGTATTTT; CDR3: CASSLNSGGAGDTQYF
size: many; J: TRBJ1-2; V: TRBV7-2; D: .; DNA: TGTGCCAGCAGCTTAGACGGCTATGGCTACACCTTC; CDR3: CASSLDGYGYTF